The count of the clone carrying this T cell receptor beta chain is one. The sample comes from a study of control samples from healthy donors and cancer patients. V was cut by 4 bases and J by 4 bases, with 10 bases left in between. From germline, CDR1 is SGHDN and CDR2 FVKESK. The CDR3 covers 13 residues. The table came from immunoSEQ multiplex PCR; TCRdb's copy has only in-frame clones and leaves some out. The sample shows approximately 130,000 clones, 70% to 90% of them seen only once. This sequence joins TRBV14 and TRBJ1-1; tentatively, D is TRBD1 (6 bases). The receptor comes from a man in his fifties or sixties in good health. Sequenced sample: blood. DNA of the CDR3: TGTGCCAGCAGCCCCGGGACACTCACTGAAGCTTTCTTT. It translates to CASSPGTLTEAFF.